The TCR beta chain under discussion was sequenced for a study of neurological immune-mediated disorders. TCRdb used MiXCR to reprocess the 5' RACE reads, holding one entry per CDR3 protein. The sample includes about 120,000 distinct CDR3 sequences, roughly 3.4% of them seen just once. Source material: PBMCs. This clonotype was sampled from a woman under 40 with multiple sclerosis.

CDR3 DNA sequence: TGTGCCAGCAGCAGCGACAGCGGGTCGGTCTACGAGCAGTACTTC. Translated, it gives CASSSDSGSVYEQYF. The rearrangement uses TRBV7-2 and TRBJ2-7; D possibly corresponds to TRBD2 (6 bases). CDR1 is SGHTA and CDR2 is FQGNSA in the germline V gene. The ends were cut back, 5 bases at V and 3 bases at J, with 17 bases in the middle. CDR3 length equals 15 residues.